This TCR beta chain appears in the sequencing data of a study of cytomegalovirus exposure and HLA in healthy donors. Primers included in the PCR were 60 Vbeta and 13 Jbeta primers. Here immunoSEQ multiplex PCR was the method, and the copy in TCRdb shows in-frame clones only, minus some. Here the sample spans approximately 160,000 clones, approximately 78% being singletons. CDR3 size: 18 residues. The germline V and J ends were trimmed by 4 bases and 0 bases, with 20 bases remaining between them. CDR1 and CDR2 (germline): SGHRS, YFSETQ. Overall study findings and caveats: The study reported that TCR beta sequences accurately predicted HLA-A and HLA-B alleles in most subjects.

On this clone: Its cognate antigen is unknown.

This rearrangement joins TRBV5-1 to TRBJ2-1, with D possibly being TRBD2 (6 bases). Sequencing input: PBMCs. The source is a girl aged 2 to 9 in good health and CMV-seropositive. The CDR3 sequence: CASSLGRGSGHSYNEQFF. The CDR3 nucleotides read TGCGCCAGCAGCCTGGGCCGCGGTAGCGGCCACTCCTACAATGAGCAGTTCTTC.